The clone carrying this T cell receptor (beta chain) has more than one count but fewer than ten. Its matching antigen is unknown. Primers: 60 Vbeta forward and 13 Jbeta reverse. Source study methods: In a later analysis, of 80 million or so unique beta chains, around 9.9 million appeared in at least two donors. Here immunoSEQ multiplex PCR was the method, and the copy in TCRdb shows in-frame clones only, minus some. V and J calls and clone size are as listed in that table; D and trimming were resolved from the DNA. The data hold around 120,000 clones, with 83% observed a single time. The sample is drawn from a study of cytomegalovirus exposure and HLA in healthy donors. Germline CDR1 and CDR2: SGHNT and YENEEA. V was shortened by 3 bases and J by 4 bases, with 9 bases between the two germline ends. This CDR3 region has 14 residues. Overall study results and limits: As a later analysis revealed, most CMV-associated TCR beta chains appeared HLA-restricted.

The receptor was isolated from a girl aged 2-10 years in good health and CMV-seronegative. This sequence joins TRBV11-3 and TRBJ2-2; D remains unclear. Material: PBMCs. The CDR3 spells CASSFQSSTGELFF. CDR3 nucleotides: TGTGCCAGCAGCTTCCAGTCCAGCACCGGGGAGCTGTTTTTT.